This T cell receptor (beta chain) was found in a study of T-cell reconstitution after alpha-beta-depleted transplantation in children. The V segment lost 4 bases and the J segment 10 bases; nucleotides outside the gene matches: 9. The CDR3 is made up of 14 amino acids. Germline V lookup: CDR1 SGHRS, CDR2 YFSETQ. The TCRbeta library incorporated unique molecular identifiers. MiXCR, run by TCRdb on the PCR reads, gives a single entry per CDR3 protein. This table has almost 500,000 distinct CDR3 sequences, approximately 13% appearing once. This clonotype has a count of ten or more. Sequencing used PBMCs from the stem cell graft donor, obtained from the stem cell graft. This TCR was recovered from a human donor who donated a stem cell graft to a child with combined immunodeficiency. This sequence joins TRBV5-1 and TRBJ2-5; 11 bases align to TRBD1. CDR3 sequence reads: CASSRTGGSSDQYF. The CDR3 region has the DNA TGCGCCAGCAGCAGGACAGGGGGCTCCTCGGACCAGTACTTC.